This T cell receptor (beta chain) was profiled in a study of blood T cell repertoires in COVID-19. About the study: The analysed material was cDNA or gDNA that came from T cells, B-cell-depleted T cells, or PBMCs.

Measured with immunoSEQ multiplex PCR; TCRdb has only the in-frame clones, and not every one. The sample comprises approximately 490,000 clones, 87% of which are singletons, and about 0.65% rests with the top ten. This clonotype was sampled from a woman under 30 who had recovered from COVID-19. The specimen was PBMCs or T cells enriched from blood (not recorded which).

The CDR3 DNA follows: TGTGCCAGCAGCGTGGACAGGGGCAATCAGCCCCAGCATTTT. It codes for CASSVDRGNQPQHF. V and J are TRBV7-8 and TRBJ1-5, with 8 nucleotides matching TRBD1. Trimming took 5 bases from V and 2 from J; bases not matched to a gene: 2. The length of the CDR3 is 14 residues. Per germline, CDR1 SGHVS and CDR2 FQNEAQ.